Shown below are 13 T cell receptor beta chains from a single sample sequenced in a study of cytomegalovirus exposure and HLA in healthy donors. This PCR relied on a set of 60 Vbeta primers and 13 Jbeta primers. Assay: immunoSEQ multiplex PCR; the TCRdb copy retains only in-frame clones and omits some. The table has around 150,000 clones, 60% to 80% seen once; the top ten hold approximately 2%. Sequenced material: PBMCs. These TCRs come from a man younger than 40 in good health and CMV-seronegative.

The rearrangement uses TRBV7-3 and TRBJ1-1; tentative D call: TRBD1 (5 bases). The CDR3 has 14 amino acids. Germline V gene data show CDR1 as SGHTA and CDR2 as FQGTGA. Trimming cost V 6 bases and J 0 bases, with 11 bases left between them. DNA of the CDR3: TGTGCCAGCAGGGGCGGGGGATTGAACACTGAAGCTTTCTTT. It yields the protein CASRGGGLNTEAFF.

The chain links TRBV7-9 to TRBJ2-7, with 12 bases matching TRBD2. The CDR3 is 16 residues long. The V segment lost 1 base and the J segment 3 bases; nucleotides outside the gene matches: 4. Germline loops: CDR1 SEHNR, CDR2 FQNEAQ (reference sequence). CDR3 nucleotides: TGTGCCAGCAGCTTAGTTTCGACTAGCGGGAGCTACGAGCAGTACTTC. Translating gives CASSLVSTSGSYEQYF. The full variable domain, in which reference TRBV7-9 and TRBJ2-7 provide the parts outside the CDR3, is DTGVSQNPRHKITKRGQNVTFRCDPISEHNRLYWYRQTLGQGPEFLTYFQNEAQLEKSRLLSDRFSAERPKGSFSTLEIQRTEQGDSAMYLCASSLVSTSGSYEQYFGPGTRLTVT.

The chain links TRBV4-1 to TRBJ2-3; D is possibly TRBD2 (5 bases). Trimming pared 1 base from V and 4 bases from J, leaving 9 bases between. The germline V gene has CDR1 MGHRA and CDR2 YSYEKL. The CDR3 sequence is 14 residues long. In DNA form, the CDR3 reads TGCGCCAGCAGCCAAGTGCTAGCCCCAGATACGCAGTATTTT. As protein: CASSQVLAPDTQYF.

The chain carries TRBV4-1 and TRBJ2-1; 8 bases are a match to TRBD2. Unmatched junction bases numbered 3, after V lost 1 base and J lost 1 base. CDR1 is MGHRA, CDR2 YSYEKL, per germline. The CDR3 length is 16 residues. The CDR3 sequence is CASSQVSGGSYNEQFF. Here the CDR3 DNA reads TGCGCCAGCAGCCAAGTAAGCGGGGGATCCTACAATGAGCAGTTCTTC.

This clone showed up just a few times. J is TRBJ2-1 and V is TRBV11-2; D may be TRBD2 (6 bases). The CDR3 totals 14 residues. Germline V gene data show CDR1 as SGHAT and CDR2 as FQNNGV. V dropped 5 bases and J dropped 0 bases, with 8 bases sitting between them. The CDR3 nucleotides read TGTGCCAGCAGCCTGGGGGGCTCCTACAATGAGCAGTTCTTC. Amino acid sequence: CASSLGGSYNEQFF.

The gene calls are TRBV5-5 and TRBJ1-6; D remains unclear. CDR1 and CDR2 from the germline V gene are SGHKS and YYEKEE (reference sequence). Trimming shortened V by 4 bases and J by 10 bases, and 12 bases separated the two germline ends. This CDR3 has 13 residues. The DNA of the CDR3 is TGTGCCAGCAGCACGTTCGGCGGATCACCCCTCCACTTT. Protein sequence: CASSTFGGSPLHF.

The chain carries TRBV19 and TRBJ2-7, with D possibly being TRBD1 (6 bases). CDR3 size: 13 residues. Germline V gene data show CDR1 as LNHDA and CDR2 as SQIVND (reference sequence). Trimming took off 3 bases at V and 3 bases at J, with 9 bases between the two ends. The CDR3 DNA sequence: TGTGCCAGTAGTATCACAGGGAACTACGAGCAGTACTTC. Encoded protein: CASSITGNYEQYF.

The CDR3 region is CASSLGPGGGYTF. The CDR3 DNA is TGTGCCAGCAGTTTGGGCCCGGGAGGTGGCTACACCTTC. The chain employs TRBV27 and TRBJ1-2; D not resolved. Germline V CDR1 and CDR2: MNHEY, SMNVEV (reference sequence). Trimming cost V 3 bases and J 7 bases, with 12 bases left between them. This CDR3 is 13 amino acids long.

This clone was picked up one time. This chain joins TRBV5-4 and TRBJ1-2; TRBD1 might be the D (6 bases). V was cut by 0 bases and J by 3 bases, with 9 bases left in between. The germline gives CDR1 SGHNT, CDR2 YYREEE (reference sequence). CDR3 length: 14 amino acids. The CDR3 sequence is CASSLGQADYGYTF. DNA for the CDR3: TGTGCCAGCAGCTTGGGACAGGCGGACTATGGCTACACCTTC.

CDR3 DNA sequence: TGTGCCAGCAGCTTCCCAGTGAGCGGGATAGGGTACAATGAGCAGTTCTTC. Its translation: CASSFPVSGIGYNEQFF. The chain employs TRBV7-9 and TRBJ2-1; 7 positions agree with TRBD2. V was clipped by 3 bases and J by 4 bases; unmatched bases: 12. CDR1 is SEHNR, CDR2 FQNEAQ, per germline (reference sequence). CDR3 length: 17 residues.

On this clone itself: The junction shows a germline mismatch at one end, possibly a read error. The chain employs TRBV2 and TRBJ2-1; 10 nucleotides line up with TRBD1. This CDR3 has 11 residues. CDR1 SNHLY and CDR2 FYNNEI come from the germline V gene. The CDR3 nucleotides read TGTGCCAGCAGTGAATGGGACAGGGGAGTCTTC. Translating it yields CASSEWDRGVF.

The chain couples TRBV27 to TRBJ2-3, with 9 bases fitting TRBD2. J gave up 1 base and V 5 bases, and 7 bases lay outside the gene matches. The CDR3 length is 16 residues. Germline loops: CDR1 MNHEY, CDR2 SMNVEV (reference sequence). The DNA of the CDR3 is TGTGCCAGCAGTCCACCAAGGACTAGCGGCACAGATACGCAGTATTTT. It yields the protein CASSPPRTSGTDTQYF.

This clone has more than one count but fewer than ten. The chain couples TRBV10-3 to TRBJ1-5, with D tentatively TRBD1 (6 bases). Trimming pared 0 bases from V and 5 bases from J, leaving 11 bases between. The germline V gene has CDR1 ENHRY and CDR2 SYGVKD. There are 15 residues in the CDR3. As DNA, the CDR3 is TGTGCCATCAGTGAGTCACAGGGACGGGATCAGCCCCAGCATTTT. Translating it yields CAISESQGRDQPQHF.